The entry that follows covers one TCR beta chain sequence. Its antigen specificity is not known. Base qualities were left out, and no much larger clone turns up one base away. This sample was included in a study of T cells after yellow fever vaccination (dated by TCRdb to about 2019). General notes on the study: Libraries from fractions with low cell numbers were prepared with the SMART-Seq v4 Ultra Low Input RNA kit. Blood samples were taken at several timepoints before and after primary and secondary immunization, and bulk PBMC replicates and cell subsets were isolated. To track T-cell clones before and after primary and booster YFV17D yellow fever vaccination, bulk TCR alpha and beta repertoires were sequenced longitudinally. The cohort comprised two healthy male donors, one aged 18 to 30 and one aged 30 to 40 years.

Study-wide findings and limitations: Compared with the primary T-cell response, the secondary T-cell response was faster but weaker, reaching its peak on day 5 rather than on day 15. After the booster, most clones that had expanded after primary vaccination were detected again (approximately 95% of CD4 and 88% of CD8), suggesting broad maintenance of memory. A small fraction of clonotypes appeared in both the CD4 and CD8 compartments, likely as a result of convergent recombination. Only a couple of donors were included in the study, so the extent to which the findings can be generalized is limited. Computational filtering was needed because FACS-sorted repertoires could contain abundant contaminating clonotypes from the bulk population.

The CDR3 measures 11 amino acids from cysteine to phenylalanine. Left in the record is the CDR3 DNA by itself, 33 bases read in frame from the first base. From a lookup of the germline V gene (reference sequence), CDR1 and CDR2 are DFQATT and SNEGSKA. Trimming at the junction amounts to 3 bases on V and 0 bases on J, and the germline ends lie 2 bases apart. Instrument on record: Illumina NovaSeq 6000. TCR cDNA was made using 5'RACE template switching, a step that added a universal primer site and unique molecular identifiers. cDNA synthesis was primed from both the TCR alpha and TCR beta constant segments. Libraries were amplified in two PCR steps, with sample barcodes and sequencing adapters added in the second step. Sequencing of libraries was done on Illumina HiSeq 2500 (2x100 bp) or NovaSeq (2x150 bp). Processing in the source paper ran as follows. MIGEC handled demultiplexing of reads and collapsing into UMI consensus sequences, while MiXCR performed V(D)J alignment. Vaccine-responding clonotypes were defined with edgeR using replicate PBMC samples, requiring FDR below 0.01 and a log2 fold change above 5 up to day 15. Bulk clonotypes were assigned CD4 or CD8 identity according to which sequenced CD4 or CD8 repertoire held them at higher abundance. TCRdb redid the processing of the public reads, applying fastp at Q25 and MiXCR, and retained in-frame beta chains. Every entry covers one CDR3 protein and lists the most common genes and DNA from its rows. V and J calls and clone size were set by TCRdb, not the authors. Here the sample has 310,000 or so distinct CDR3 sequences; roughly 4% occur a single time. 23% of the sample belongs to the ten largest clones.

The treatment or condition label, read with the paper, signifies: live attenuated yellow fever vaccine strain. Two biological replicates of bulk PBMCs were collected at each blood-draw timepoint. PBMCs were isolated from peripheral blood using a standard Ficoll-Paque protocol. TriZol was used to extract RNA from bulk PBMCs, CD4 and CD8 fractions, and dextramer-positive and dextramer-negative fractions. In this chain, TRBV20-1 is recombined with TRBJ2-5, with no reliable assignment of the D segment. The TCR originated in a man aged 18 to 29 who received the YFV17D yellow fever vaccine. Sequencing used PBMCs, obtained on the day of the yellow fever booster vaccination. The nucleotide sequence reads as follows: TGCAGTGCTAGCGACCAAGAGACCCAGTACTTC. This translates into CSASDQETQYF.